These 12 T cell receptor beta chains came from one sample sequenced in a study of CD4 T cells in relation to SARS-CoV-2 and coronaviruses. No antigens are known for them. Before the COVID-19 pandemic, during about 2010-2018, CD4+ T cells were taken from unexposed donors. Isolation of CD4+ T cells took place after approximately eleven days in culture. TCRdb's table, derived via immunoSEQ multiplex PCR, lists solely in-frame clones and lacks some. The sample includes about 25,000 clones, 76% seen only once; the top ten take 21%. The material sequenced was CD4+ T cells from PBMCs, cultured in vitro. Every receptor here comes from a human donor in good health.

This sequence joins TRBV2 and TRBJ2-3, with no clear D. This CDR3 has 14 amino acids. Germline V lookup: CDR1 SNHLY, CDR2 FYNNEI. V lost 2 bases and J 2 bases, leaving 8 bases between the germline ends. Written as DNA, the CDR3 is TGTGCCAGCAGTGAAAGAGGCGACACAGATACGCAGTATTTT. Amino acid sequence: CASSERGDTDTQYF.

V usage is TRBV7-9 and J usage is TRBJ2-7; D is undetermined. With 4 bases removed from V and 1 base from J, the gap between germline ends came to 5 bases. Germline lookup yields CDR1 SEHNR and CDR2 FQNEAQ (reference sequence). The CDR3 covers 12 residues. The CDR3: CASSSISYEQYF. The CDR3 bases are TGTGCCAGCAGCTCCATATCCTACGAGCAGTACTTC.

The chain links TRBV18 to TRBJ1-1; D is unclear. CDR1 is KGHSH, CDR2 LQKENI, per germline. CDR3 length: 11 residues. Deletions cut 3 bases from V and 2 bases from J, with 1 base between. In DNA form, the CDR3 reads TGTGCCAGCTCACCTAACACTGAAGCTTTCTTT. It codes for CASSPNTEAFF. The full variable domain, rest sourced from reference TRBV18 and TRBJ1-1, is NAGVMQNPRHLVRRRGQEARLRCSPMKGHSHVYWYRQLPEEGLKFMVYLQKENIIDESGMPKERFSAEFPKEGPSILRIQQVVRGDSAAYFCASSPNTEAFFGQGTRLTVV.

CDR3 coding DNA: TGTGCCAGCTCACCAGAAGCGGGAGGCCCCTTCGGTGAGCAGTTCTTC. Amino acid sequence: CASSPEAGGPFGEQFF. The chain couples TRBV18 to TRBJ2-1; 9 nucleotides line up with TRBD2. Germline CDR1 is KGHSH and CDR2 is LQKENI. V gave up 2 bases and J gave up 9 bases; unmatched junction bases: 11. The CDR3 length is 16 residues.

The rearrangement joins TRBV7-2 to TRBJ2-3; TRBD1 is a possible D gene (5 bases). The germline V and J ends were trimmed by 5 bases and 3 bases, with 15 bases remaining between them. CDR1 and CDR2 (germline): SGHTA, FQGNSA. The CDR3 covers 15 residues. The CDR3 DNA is TGTGCCAGCAGCCCACATGGGCAGGGTACAGATACGCAGTATTTT. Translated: CASSPHGQGTDTQYF.

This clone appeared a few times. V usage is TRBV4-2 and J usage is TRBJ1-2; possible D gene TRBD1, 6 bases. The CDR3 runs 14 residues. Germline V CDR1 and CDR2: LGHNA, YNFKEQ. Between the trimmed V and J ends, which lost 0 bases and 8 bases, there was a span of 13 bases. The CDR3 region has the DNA TGTGCCAGCAGCCAAGATTACAGGGCAGGGGGCTACACCTTC. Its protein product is CASSQDYRAGGYTF.

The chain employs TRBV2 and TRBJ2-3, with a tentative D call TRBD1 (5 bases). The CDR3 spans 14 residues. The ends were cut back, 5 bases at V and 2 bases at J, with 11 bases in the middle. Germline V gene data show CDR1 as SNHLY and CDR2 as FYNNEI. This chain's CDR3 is CASSRDRTTDTQYF. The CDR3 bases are TGTGCCAGCAGTCGAGACAGAACCACAGATACGCAGTATTTT.

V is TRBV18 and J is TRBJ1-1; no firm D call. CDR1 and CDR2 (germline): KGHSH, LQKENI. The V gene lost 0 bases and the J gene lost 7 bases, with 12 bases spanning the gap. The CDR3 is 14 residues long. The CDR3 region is CASSPPTRAGEAFF. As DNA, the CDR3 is TGTGCCAGCTCACCACCGACGAGGGCAGGTGAAGCTTTCTTT.

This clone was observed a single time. The CDR3 loop reads CASSPGGAYEQYF. CDR3 nucleotide sequence: TGTGCCAGCAGCCCAGGGGGCGCTTACGAGCAGTACTTC. The chain employs TRBV4-2 and TRBJ2-7; 8 bases map to TRBD1. CDR1 and CDR2 (germline): LGHNA, YNFKEQ. Losses at the gene ends were 4 bases for V and 4 bases for J; bases not matched to a gene: 3. This CDR3 contains 13 residues.

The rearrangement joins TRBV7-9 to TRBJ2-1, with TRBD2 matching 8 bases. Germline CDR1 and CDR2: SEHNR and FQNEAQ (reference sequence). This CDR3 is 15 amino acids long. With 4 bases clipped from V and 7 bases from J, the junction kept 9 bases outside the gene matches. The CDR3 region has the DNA TGTGCCAGCAGCTATCTAGCGGGCGGGGGGAATGAGCAGTTCTTC. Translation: CASSYLAGGGNEQFF.

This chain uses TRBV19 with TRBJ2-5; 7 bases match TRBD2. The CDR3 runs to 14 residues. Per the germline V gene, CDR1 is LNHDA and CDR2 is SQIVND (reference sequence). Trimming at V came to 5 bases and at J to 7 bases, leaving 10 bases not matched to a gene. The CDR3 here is CASSPQAGAGTQYF. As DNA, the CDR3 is TGTGCCAGTAGTCCCCAGGCGGGAGCGGGGACCCAGTACTTC.

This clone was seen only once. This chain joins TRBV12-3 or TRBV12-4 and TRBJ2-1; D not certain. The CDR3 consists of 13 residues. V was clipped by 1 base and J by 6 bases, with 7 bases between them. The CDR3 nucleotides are TGTGCCAGCAGTTTAGGGCTAGTCAATGAGCAGTTCTTC. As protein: CASSLGLVNEQFF.